This T cell receptor beta chain is from a study of CD8 T cells in Susac syndrome. This clonotype has just one count. Its antigen remains unknown. An amount of RNA that ranged from roughly 0.5 to 1 ug was reverse transcribed with random hexamers. Multiplex immunoSEQ PCR targeted 54 Vbeta and 13 Jbeta TCR beta segments. Each CDR3 protein is one row after TCRdb ran MiXCR on the immunoSEQ multiplex PCR reads. The repertoire consists of approximately 100,000 distinct CDR3 sequences, with around 90% occurring once and the leading ten covering about 0.14%. Negative magnetic isolation gave CD8+ and CD4+ cells; FACS enriched CD8+ TEMRA. Notes on the study in general: The study admitted that it had a relatively small number of individuals in its TCR sequencing and HLA analysis.

Germline V gene data show CDR1 as MNHEY and CDR2 as SVGAGI. The V gene lost 2 bases and the J gene lost 8 bases, with 4 bases spanning the gap. The CDR3 loop spans 11 amino acids. The chain uses TRBV6-5 and TRBJ2-1; D gene ambiguous. Sample: CD4+ T cells from PBMCs. The TCR comes from a human donor in good health. The CDR3 nucleotides read TGTGCCAGCAGTTACGCTCATGAGCAGTTCTTC. Encoded protein: CASSYAHEQFF.